Presented here are 27 T cell receptor beta chains from one specimen sequenced in a study of neurological immune-mediated disorders. TCRdb reprocessed the 5' RACE reads via MiXCR and lists one record per CDR3 protein. The table shows 70,000 or so distinct CDR3 sequences, with about 3% occurring only once. Sequenced sample: PBMCs. The receptors were sampled from a woman aged 50 to 60 with multiple sclerosis.

In this sample, this clonotype turned up many times. The chain has TRBV5-5 and TRBJ2-7; TRBD2 might be the D (6 bases). V shed 4 bases and J shed 5 bases, with 16 bases lying between them. The CDR3 spans 14 residues. CDR1 is SGHKS, CDR2 YYEKEE, per germline (reference sequence). In DNA form, the CDR3 reads TGTGCCAGCAGCGCCGTACTAGCTATCCACGAGCAGTACTTC. As protein: CASSAVLAIHEQYF.

In its sample, this clonotype was seen many times. The V call is TRBV5-1, the J call TRBJ2-1; TRBD2 is a possible D gene (6 bases). The germline CDR1 and CDR2 sequences are SGHRS and YFSETQ. The CDR3 length is 16 residues. V was shortened by 3 bases and J by 6 bases, with 19 bases between the two germline ends. The CDR3 DNA follows: TGCGCCAGCAGCTCTCTAGCTGCGGGAACGGGCAATGAGCAGTTCTTC. Amino acids: CASSSLAAGTGNEQFF.

This clonotype was observed many times. The chain has TRBV20-1 and TRBJ2-1; D may be TRBD2 (5 bases). This CDR3 is 14 amino acids long. CDR1 and CDR2 (germline): DFQATT, SNEGSKA (reference sequence). V was clipped by 3 bases and J by 6 bases, with 15 bases between them. The CDR3 region has the DNA TGCAGTGCTAGTTCGACTACCCTCGGCAATGAGCAGTTCTTC. Protein product: CSASSTTLGNEQFF.

This clonotype was recorded many times. This chain connects TRBV5-1 to TRBJ2-5, with 11 nucleotides matching TRBD2. CDR1 is SGHRS and CDR2 is YFSETQ in the germline V gene. J gave up 5 bases and V 4 bases, and 16 bases lay outside the gene matches. CDR3 size: 18 residues. This chain's CDR3 is CASSQLHSGRALEETQYF. CDR3 sequence (DNA): TGCGCCAGCAGCCAACTTCATAGCGGGAGGGCCCTAGAGGAGACCCAGTACTTC.

At least ten counts were recorded for this clonotype. The chain recombines TRBV2 with TRBJ1-1, with D tentatively TRBD1 (6 bases). CDR1 is SNHLY and CDR2 is FYNNEI in the germline V gene. The V and J ends lost 8 bases and 3 bases respectively, with 22 bases between them. This CDR3 contains 16 residues. DNA of the CDR3: TGTGCCAGCCAGCTCGGACAGAACCCCTGGGACACTGAAGCTTTCTTT. Translating gives CASQLGQNPWDTEAFF. Based on the CDR3 plus reference TRBV2 and TRBJ1-1, the full variable domain is EPEVTQTPSHQVTQMGQEVILRCVPISNHLYFYWYRQILGQKVEFLVSFYNNEISEKSEIFDDQFSVERPDGSNFTLKIRSTKLEDSAMYFCASQLGQNPWDTEAFFGQGTRLTVV.

Ten or more counts support this clonotype. The rearrangement links TRBV20-1 to TRBJ1-1, with a weak D call TRBD1 (5 bases). This CDR3 spans 12 amino acids. Trimming removed 3 bases from V and 6 bases from J, with 11 bases in between. Germline V gene data show CDR1 as DFQATT and CDR2 as SNEGSKA (reference sequence). This CDR3 reads CSASPGGSEAFF. CDR3 sequence (DNA): TGCAGTGCTAGCCCGGGGGGATCTGAAGCTTTCTTT.

This clonotype was picked up many times. The rearrangement joins TRBV11-2 to TRBJ2-1; D remains ambiguous. Looked up from germline, CDR1 is SGHAT and CDR2 is FQNNGV. V gave up 4 bases and J gave up 0 bases, with 10 bases separating them. The CDR3 runs to 15 residues. The CDR3 here is CASSSRLSSYNEQFF. The CDR3 region has the DNA TGTGCCAGCAGCTCCCGGTTAAGCTCCTACAATGAGCAGTTCTTC.

This clonotype has only a few counts. The gene calls are TRBV29-1 and TRBJ2-3; a weak D match, TRBD2 (6 bases). V was trimmed by 3 bases and J by 0 bases, leaving 13 bases between them. Germline-derived CDR1 and CDR2 are SQVTM and ANQGSEA. The CDR3 has 15 residues. CDR3 nucleotides: TGCAGCGTTGATGGTAGTAGCGGTAGCACAGATACGCAGTATTTT. This gives the protein CSVDGSSGSTDTQYF.

In its sample, this clonotype is medium-sized (0.01 to 0.1%). The V and J genes are TRBV27 and TRBJ2-6; tentative D call: TRBD2 (6 bases). V was clipped by 6 bases and J by 0 bases, with 15 bases between them. CDR3 length equals 17 residues. Looked up from germline, CDR1 is MNHEY and CDR2 is SMNVEV (reference sequence). CDR3 region: CASRPAGRISGANVLTF. The DNA for the CDR3 is TGTGCCAGCAGACCTGCAGGGAGGATCTCTGGGGCCAACGTCCTGACTTTC. Full variable domain (outside the CDR3, taken from reference TRBV27 and TRBJ2-6): EAQVTQNPRYLITVTGKKLTVTCSQNMNHEYMSWYRQDPGLGLRQIYYSMNVEVTDKGDVPEGYKVSRKEKRNFPLILESPSPNQTSLYFCASRPAGRISGANVLTFGAGSRLTVL.

This clonotype was observed at least ten times. CDR3 nucleotides: TGCAGTGCCCCCCCGGGAGGGGGCGGGGGCTACACCTTC. Residues: CSAPPGGGGGYTF. The chain carries TRBV20-1 and TRBJ1-2; 7 bases match TRBD1. The CDR3 runs to 13 residues. The trim removed 6 bases at V and 8 bases at J, leaving 12 bases unmatched. Germline CDR1 reads DFQATT; CDR2 reads SNEGSKA (reference sequence).

This clonotype was seen ten or more times. J is TRBJ2-1 and V is TRBV5-1; a possible D gene is TRBD2 (5 bases). V was cut by 7 bases and J by 2 bases, with 10 bases left in between. CDR3 length equals 13 residues. The germline CDR1 and CDR2 sequences are SGHRS and YFSETQ. CDR3 coding DNA: TGCGCCAGCCGAAGAGGGACCTACAATGAGCAGTTCTTC. Protein: CASRRGTYNEQFF. The full variable domain, completed using reference TRBV5-1 and TRBJ2-1, is KAGVTQTPRYLIKTRGQQVTLSCSPISGHRSVSWYQQTPGQGLQFLFEYFSETQRNKGNFPGRFSGRQFSNSRSEMNVSTLELGDSALYLCASRRGTYNEQFFGPGTRLTVL.

In its sample, this clonotype was seen many times. The chain is built from TRBV20-1 and TRBJ2-5; TRBD2 agrees at 7 bases. Germline V gives CDR1 DFQATT, CDR2 SNEGSKA (reference sequence). Germline trimming cut 6 bases from V and 2 bases from J; bases unmatched to any gene: 9. The CDR3 totals 14 residues. The CDR3 region has the DNA TGCAGTGCAACCCGAGCGGGGCTACAAGAGACCCAGTACTTC. It codes for CSATRAGLQETQYF.

There are many counts of this clonotype. J is TRBJ2-5 and V is TRBV29-1, with D possibly being TRBD1 (6 bases). Germline V gives CDR1 SQVTM, CDR2 ANQGSEA. Trimming stripped 7 bases from V and 4 bases from J, with 19 bases between. CDR3 size: 14 residues. The CDR3 region has the DNA TGCAGCGCTGGGGGCCCGGCGGGTACAGAGACCCAGTACTTC. It yields the protein CSAGGPAGTETQYF.

In this sample, this clonotype turned up many times. The gene calls are TRBV20-1 and TRBJ2-1; 16 nucleotides agree with TRBD2. This CDR3 spans 16 amino acids. The V gene end was trimmed by 3 bases and the J gene end by 6 bases; junction bases not matched to a gene: 5. CDR1 is DFQATT, CDR2 SNEGSKA, per germline (reference sequence). The CDR3 loop reads CSASGTSGREGNEQFF. In DNA form, the CDR3 reads TGCAGTGCTAGTGGGACTAGCGGGAGGGAGGGCAATGAGCAGTTCTTC.

Ten or more counts support this clonotype. The genes are TRBV7-2 and TRBJ1-3; D may be TRBD1 (6 bases). The CDR3 is 15 amino acids. V was cut by 2 bases and J by 4 bases, with 12 bases left in between. Germline V gives CDR1 SGHTA, CDR2 FQGNSA. The CDR3 region is CASSLQPGVGNTIYF. CDR3 DNA sequence: TGTGCCAGCAGCTTACAACCAGGGGTCGGAAACACCATATATTTT.

This clonotype showed up many times. The gene calls are TRBV20-1 and TRBJ2-1; the D gene is possibly TRBD2 (6 bases). The germline V gene has CDR1 DFQATT and CDR2 SNEGSKA (reference sequence). Trimming removed 3 bases at V and 6 bases at J, with 9 bases between. This CDR3 has 12 residues. The CDR3 nucleotides read TGCAGTGCTAGCGGGACTTCCAATGAGCAGTTCTTC. Its translation: CSASGTSNEQFF.

This clonotype appeared many times. This may be a read error: a much more frequent sequence differs by one nucleotide. The chain has TRBV4-1 and TRBJ2-6; 8 bases are shared with TRBD2. Germline-derived CDR1 and CDR2 are MGHRA and YSYEKL. This CDR3 spans 19 amino acids. As DNA, the CDR3 is TGCGCCAGCAGCCCAGGCGCTGGCGGGAGGTACGCTGGGGCCAAAGTCCTGACTTTC. Translating gives CASSPGAGGRYAGAKVLTF.

In its sample, this clonotype was seen many times. The gene calls are TRBV5-1 and TRBJ2-1; 8 positions agree with TRBD1. Per germline, CDR1 SGHRS and CDR2 YFSETQ. Trimming cost V 5 bases and J 1 base; bases outside gene matches: 5. The length of the CDR3 is 15 residues. This CDR3 reads CASSNRTGSYNEQFF. In nucleotides, the CDR3 is TGCGCCAGCAGTAACCGGACAGGGTCCTACAATGAGCAGTTCTTC.

This clonotype was seen many times. This chain joins TRBV20-1 and TRBJ2-1; 9 nucleotides match TRBD2. This CDR3 contains 15 residues. V shed 2 bases, J shed 4 bases, and the junction held 6 bases outside the gene matches. Germline values: CDR1 DFQATT, CDR2 SNEGSKA (reference sequence). DNA of the CDR3: TGCAGTGCTAGAAGCCCTAGCGGGGTTTACAATGAGCAGTTCTTC. This codes for CSARSPSGVYNEQFF.

This clonotype was seen repeatedly, ten times or more. This chain links TRBV7-2 with TRBJ1-2; D unclear. The length of the CDR3 is 12 residues. Deletions cut 2 bases from V and 7 bases from J, with 8 bases between. The germline CDR1 and CDR2 sequences are SGHTA and FQGNSA. This CDR3 reads CASSLRISGYTF. CDR3 in DNA: TGTGCCAGCAGCTTAAGGATCTCTGGCTACACCTTC.

This clonotype was detected ten times or more. V and J are TRBV3-1 and TRBJ2-7, with 7 bases lining up with TRBD2. From germline, CDR1 is LGHDT and CDR2 YNNKEL (reference sequence). The CDR3 totals 16 residues. After removal of 3 bases from V and 2 bases from J, the junction contained 10 bases not matched to a gene. For the CDR3, the DNA is TGTGCCAGCAGCCACGGAGCTAGCGGTGGAACCTACGAGCAGTACTTC. As protein: CASSHGASGGTYEQYF.

This clonotype has at least ten counts. The chain uses TRBV20-1 and TRBJ2-2; a weak D match, TRBD1 (6 bases). V lost 2 bases and J lost 0, with 13 bases in between. Per germline, CDR1 DFQATT and CDR2 SNEGSKA (reference sequence). This CDR3 has 16 residues. The CDR3 region is CSARLGQIANTGELFF. The CDR3 DNA reads TGCAGTGCTAGACTCGGACAGATCGCGAACACCGGGGAGCTGTTTTTT.

This clonotype was recorded at least ten times. The chain links TRBV7-9 to TRBJ1-1, with D perhaps TRBD1 (5 bases). Looked up from germline, CDR1 is SEHNR and CDR2 is FQNEAQ (reference sequence). Trimming removed 5 bases at V and 4 bases at J, with 11 bases between. This CDR3 region has 13 residues. The CDR3 reads CASSPRVGTEAFF. CDR3 DNA sequence: TGTGCCAGCAGCCCCAGGGTGGGCACTGAAGCTTTCTTT. The full variable domain, completed using reference TRBV7-9 and TRBJ1-1, is DTGVSQNPRHKITKRGQNVTFRCDPISEHNRLYWYRQTLGQGPEFLTYFQNEAQLEKSRLLSDRFSAERPKGSFSTLEIQRTEQGDSAMYLCASSPRVGTEAFFGQGTRLTVV.

This clonotype was seen ten or more times. The chain employs TRBV5-1 and TRBJ1-4, with a tentative D call TRBD1 (5 bases). The CDR3 extends over 14 amino acids. The V and J ends lost 2 bases and 6 bases respectively, with 11 bases between them. Germline CDR1 reads SGHRS; CDR2 reads YFSETQ. CDR3 amino acids: CASSFGMTDEKLFF. In DNA, the CDR3 is TGCGCCAGCAGCTTCGGGATGACAGATGAAAAACTGTTTTTT.

This clonotype has ten or more counts. An end of the junction does not agree with germline; a read error may underlie this. The J gene is TRBJ1-2, the V gene TRBV19, with D possibly matching TRBD1 (5 bases). The length of the CDR3 is 12 residues. Germline CDR1 LNHDA, CDR2 SQIVND (reference sequence). The CDR3 sequence is CASSNRDGPASF. CDR3 nucleotide sequence: TGTGCCAGTAGTAACCGGGACGGGCCCGCCAGCTTC.

Remarks on this clonotype: A much larger clone lies one base from this, so it may be a read error. The chain uses TRBV4-1 and TRBJ2-1; D ambiguous. Germline V gene sequence: CDR1 MGHRA, CDR2 YSYEKL. The CDR3 is 13 amino acids. CDR3 region: CTSSQDTSREQFF. DNA of the CDR3: TGCACCAGCAGCCAAGATACCTCTCGTGAGCAGTTCTTC.

This clonotype was picked up one time. This chain uses TRBV20-1 with TRBJ2-7; 11 nucleotides align to TRBD1. J was trimmed by 3 bases and V by 6 bases; bases with no gene match: 10. The CDR3 is 15 residues long. Germline lookup yields CDR1 DFQATT and CDR2 SNEGSKA (reference sequence). The DNA for the CDR3 is TGCAGTGCAGAGAGACCGGGACAGGGGGACTACGAGCAGTACTTC. Protein: CSAERPGQGDYEQYF.